The next 12 T cell receptor beta chains were all read from a single sample in a study of identical twins. TCRdb used MiXCR to reprocess the 5' RACE reads, holding one entry per CDR3 protein. The data show roughly 720,000 distinct CDR3 sequences, 15% to 20% seen once. The sample also formed part of further work on T cells expressing NK-cell markers.

The sequenced sample was PBMCs. Receptor source: a woman between 18 and 29 years old in good health.

This chain uses TRBV6-1 with TRBJ2-1, with 11 positions matching TRBD2. Germline assignment: CDR1 MNHNS and CDR2 SASEGT. Losses at the gene ends were 6 bases for V and 6 bases for J; bases not matched to a gene: 7. This CDR3 is 15 amino acids long. CDR3 residues: CASSRASGRSNEQFF. Here the CDR3 DNA reads TGTGCCAGCAGCCGTGCTAGCGGGAGGTCCAATGAGCAGTTCTTC.

This clonotype was observed at least ten times. CDR3 region: CASSGQGDEQFF. For the CDR3, the DNA is TGTGCCAGCAGCGGACAGGGAGATGAGCAGTTCTTC. The chain recombines TRBV6-5 with TRBJ2-1, with 8 bases fitting TRBD1. Germline-derived CDR1 and CDR2 are MNHEY and SVGAGI. The CDR3 length is 12 residues. J gave up 8 bases and V 6 bases, and 3 bases lay outside the gene matches.

This clonotype was picked up a small number of times. CDR3 protein: CASSLPSGRAGGELFF. The CDR3 DNA is TGTGCCAGCAGCTTGCCGTCCGGGAGGGCAGGCGGGGAGCTGTTTTTT. V gene TRBV7-9 combines with J gene TRBJ2-2; 8 bases fit TRBD2. The germline V gene encodes CDR1 SEHNR and CDR2 FQNEAQ (reference sequence). With 3 bases clipped from V and 7 bases from J, the junction kept 10 bases outside the gene matches. The CDR3 covers 16 residues.

CDR3 nucleotide sequence: TGTGCCAGCAGTTTAGACCCTGGGACAGGTGCGGTCGGCTACACCTTC. Translating gives CASSLDPGTGAVGYTF. The J gene is TRBJ1-2, the V gene TRBV12-3 or TRBV12-4, with 8 bases aligning to TRBD1. The length of the CDR3 is 16 residues. The V gene end was trimmed by 1 base and the J gene end by 8 bases; junction bases not matched to a gene: 12.

The gene calls are TRBV20-1 and TRBJ1-2; tentative D call: TRBD1 (6 bases). CDR1 and CDR2 (germline): DFQATT, SNEGSKA (reference sequence). Trimming shortened V by 6 bases and J by 5 bases, and 16 bases separated the two germline ends. The CDR3 covers 13 residues. CDR3: CSAVDSSVYGYTF. The CDR3 DNA sequence: TGCAGTGCAGTGGACAGTTCTGTGTATGGCTACACCTTC.

This clonotype has just a few counts. V usage is TRBV20-1 and J usage is TRBJ2-5, with D hard to call. The V gene lost 0 bases and the J gene lost 2 bases, with 10 bases spanning the gap. Germline CDR1 is DFQATT and CDR2 is SNEGSKA (reference sequence). The CDR3 loop spans 14 amino acids. CDR3: CSARDALRQETQYF. The CDR3 nucleotides read TGCAGTGCTAGAGATGCCCTTCGACAAGAGACCCAGTACTTC.

This clonotype was observed many times. V and J are TRBV12-3 or TRBV12-4 and TRBJ2-5; D unclear. The V end was cut by 3 bases, the J end by 5 bases, with 10 bases between. This CDR3 has 13 residues. The CDR3 nucleotides are TGTGCCAGCAGTTTCAGCATGGGGGAGACCCAGTACTTC. It yields the protein CASSFSMGETQYF.

This clonotype was picked up a small number of times. The rearrangement joins TRBV7-2 to TRBJ2-5; the match to TRBD2 covers 7 bases. Germline CDR1 SGHTA, CDR2 FQGNSA. The CDR3 has 15 residues. The V and J ends lost 3 bases and 5 bases, in that order; junction bases with no gene match: 9. The CDR3 DNA follows: TGTGCCAGCAGCTTGGCTAGCGGCTTTCTCGAGACCCAGTACTTC. Translating gives CASSLASGFLETQYF.

This clonotype has a handful of counts. CDR3 loop: CASSLAAGAGELFF. The CDR3 region has the DNA TGTGCCAGCAGTTTAGCCGCGGGCGCCGGGGAGCTGTTTTTT. The V call is TRBV27, the J call TRBJ2-2, with TRBD2 as a possible D gene (5 bases). The CDR3 covers 14 residues. Germline assignment: CDR1 MNHEY and CDR2 SMNVEV (reference sequence). V lost 2 bases to trimming and J lost 6 bases, with 10 bases between them.

V usage is TRBV19 and J usage is TRBJ2-7; a possible D gene is TRBD1 (5 bases). This CDR3 comprises 13 residues. V lost 4 bases and J lost 6, with 13 bases in between. Germline V lookup: CDR1 LNHDA, CDR2 SQIVND (reference sequence). The CDR3 nucleotides are TGTGCCAGTAGTACCACTCAGGGCCTCGAGCAGTACTTC. Its translation is CASSTTQGLEQYF.

The rearrangement uses TRBV20-1 and TRBJ1-1; D is unresolved. CDR3 size: 11 residues. CDR1 DFQATT and CDR2 SNEGSKA come from the germline V gene (reference sequence). Between the trimmed V and J ends, which lost 7 bases and 0 bases, there was a span of 6 bases. The CDR3 sequence: CSGEMNTEAFF. In nucleotides, the CDR3 is TGCAGTGGAGAGATGAACACTGAAGCTTTCTTT.

In its sample, this clonotype was seen a few times. The chain links TRBV7-2 to TRBJ2-1; D gene unclear. Germline CDR1 and CDR2: SGHTA and FQGNSA. Trimming took off 4 bases at V and 3 bases at J, with 10 bases between the two ends. This CDR3 spans 14 amino acids. The CDR3 region is CASSSYLSYNEQFF. The CDR3 region has the DNA TGTGCCAGCAGCTCTTACCTTAGCTACAATGAGCAGTTCTTC.